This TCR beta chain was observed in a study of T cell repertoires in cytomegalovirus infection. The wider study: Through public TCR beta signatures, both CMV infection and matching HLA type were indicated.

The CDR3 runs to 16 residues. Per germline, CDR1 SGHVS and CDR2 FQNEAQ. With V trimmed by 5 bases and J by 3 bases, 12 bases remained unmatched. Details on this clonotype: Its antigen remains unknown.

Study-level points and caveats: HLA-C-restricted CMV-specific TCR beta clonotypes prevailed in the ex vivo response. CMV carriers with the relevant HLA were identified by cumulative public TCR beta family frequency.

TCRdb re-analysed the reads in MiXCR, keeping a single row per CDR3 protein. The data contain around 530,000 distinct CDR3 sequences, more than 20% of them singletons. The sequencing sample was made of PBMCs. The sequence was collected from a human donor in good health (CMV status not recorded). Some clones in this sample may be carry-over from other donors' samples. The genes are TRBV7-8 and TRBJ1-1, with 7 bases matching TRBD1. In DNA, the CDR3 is TGTGCCAGCAGCCCCCTTGATCAGGGGGTGTACACTGAAGCTTTCTTT. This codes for CASSPLDQGVYTEAFF.